The 25 T cell receptor beta chains presented below share a single source sample, sequenced in a study of blood T cell repertoires in COVID-19. TCRdb keeps only in-frame clones here, not all; method: immunoSEQ multiplex PCR. Of about 89,000 clones in the sample, roughly 70% were seen once. Specimen: peripheral blood. These receptors were collected from a woman older than 75 with acute or convalescent COVID-19.

The chain joins TRBV11-1 to TRBJ1-1; unclear D gene. V gave up 2 bases and J gave up 1 base, with 14 bases separating them. Per the germline V gene, CDR1 is SGHAT and CDR2 is FQDESV (reference sequence). The CDR3 is 16 amino acids. The CDR3 loop is CASSLRRVSWNTEAFF. The CDR3 coding sequence is TGTGCCAGCAGCTTAAGGAGGGTGTCCTGGAACACTGAAGCTTTCTTT. The full variable domain, rest sourced from reference TRBV11-1 and TRBJ1-1, is EAEVAQSPRYKITEKSQAVAFWCDPISGHATLYWYRQILGQGPELLVQFQDESVVDDSQLPKDRFSAERLKGVDSTLKIQPAELGDSAMYLCASSLRRVSWNTEAFFGQGTRLTVV.

The chain is built from TRBV6-4 and TRBJ1-5, with 8 bases fitting TRBD1. From germline, CDR1 is MRHNA and CDR2 SNTAGT. The CDR3 spans 14 residues. Losses at the gene ends were 6 bases for V and 7 bases for J; bases not matched to a gene: 8. The chain's CDR3 is CASSETGVNQPQHF. The CDR3 region has the DNA TGTGCCAGCAGCGAGACAGGGGTCAACCAGCCCCAGCATTTT.

V gene TRBV9 combines with J gene TRBJ1-2, with D possibly being TRBD1 (5 bases). Trimming removed 0 bases from V and 8 bases from J, with 11 bases in between. Germline V gene data show CDR1 as SGDLS and CDR2 as YYNGEE. The CDR3 has 13 amino acids. The DNA of the CDR3 is TGTGCCAGCAGCGTAGTCGGCAGGGAAGGCTACACCTTC. This sequence encodes CASSVVGREGYTF.

This clone has just one count. The chain has TRBV2 and TRBJ1-5, with TRBD1 matching 7 bases. Germline assignment: CDR1 SNHLY and CDR2 FYNNEI. Trimming cost V 8 bases and J 2 bases; bases outside gene matches: 3. This CDR3 has 13 residues. The CDR3 spells CASGQAGNQPQHF. CDR3 in DNA: TGTGCCAGCGGACAGGCGGGCAATCAGCCCCAGCATTTT. Drawing the rest from reference TRBV2 and TRBJ1-5, the complete variable domain is EPEVTQTPSHQVTQMGQEVILRCVPISNHLYFYWYRQILGQKVEFLVSFYNNEISEKSEIFDDQFSVERPDGSNFTLKIRSTKLEDSAMYFCASGQAGNQPQHFGDGTRLSIL.

In its sample, this clone was seen once. The chain recombines TRBV5-1 with TRBJ1-1; D is possibly TRBD1 (5 bases). CDR1 and CDR2 (germline): SGHRS, YFSETQ. The V end was cut by 4 bases, the J end by 2 bases, with 12 bases between. There are 14 residues in the CDR3. CDR3 nucleotides: TGCGCCAGCAGCGTCACGACAGTAAACACTGAAGCTTTCTTT. Residues: CASSVTTVNTEAFF.

There are a few counts of this clone. As DNA, the CDR3 is TGTGCCAGCAGTCCCAGATCCGCAGGGATTGCTCAGCCCCAGCATTTT. The encoded protein is CASSPRSAGIAQPQHF. J is TRBJ1-5 and V is TRBV7-2; D possibly corresponds to TRBD1 (5 bases). The CDR3 covers 16 residues. V lost 6 bases and J 6 bases, leaving 21 bases between the germline ends. Germline loops: CDR1 SGHTA, CDR2 FQGNSA.

The chain combines TRBV5-1 with TRBJ1-2; the D is unclear. Germline CDR1 SGHRS, CDR2 YFSETQ. Trimming removed 4 bases from V and 8 bases from J, with 21 bases in between. There are 15 residues in the CDR3. This CDR3 reads CASSLNGAALGGYTF. CDR3 in DNA: TGCGCCAGCAGCCTAAACGGAGCGGCCTTAGGAGGCTACACCTTC. The full variable domain, its missing parts supplied by reference TRBV5-1 and TRBJ1-2, is KAGVTQTPRYLIKTRGQQVTLSCSPISGHRSVSWYQQTPGQGLQFLFEYFSETQRNKGNFPGRFSGRQFSNSRSEMNVSTLELGDSALYLCASSLNGAALGGYTFGSGTRLTVV.

The chain combines TRBV14 with TRBJ2-5; D is perhaps TRBD1 (5 bases). Trimming removed 4 bases at V and 10 bases at J, with 10 bases between. This CDR3 comprises 11 residues. Germline-derived CDR1 and CDR2 are SGHDN and FVKESK. The CDR3 DNA follows: TGTGCCAGCAGCCTTGACAGAAACCAGTACTTC. Its translation: CASSLDRNQYF.

The chain uses TRBV11-2 and TRBJ2-1; 11 bases map to TRBD2. V lost 5 bases, J lost 3 bases, and 6 bases stayed unmatched. CDR1 is SGHAT, CDR2 FQNNGV, per germline. CDR3 length: 16 amino acids. CDR3 sequence reads: CASSKEGTSGYNEQFF. The CDR3 bases are TGTGCCAGCAGCAAAGAGGGGACTAGCGGCTACAATGAGCAGTTCTTC.

This CDR3 is CAISDGGQETQYF. In DNA form, the CDR3 reads TGTGCCATCAGTGACGGGGGACAAGAGACCCAGTACTTC. The chain carries TRBV10-3 and TRBJ2-5; weak D call: TRBD2 (6 bases). CDR1 is ENHRY and CDR2 is SYGVKD in the germline V gene. CDR3 length: 13 residues. The V gene lost 3 bases and the J gene lost 2 bases, with 7 bases spanning the gap.

V usage is TRBV2 and J usage is TRBJ1-1; D remains unclear. CDR1 and CDR2 from the germline V gene are SNHLY and FYNNEI. Deletions cut 6 bases from V and 0 bases from J, with 5 bases between. CDR3 length: 12 residues. CDR3 sequence: CASSEMNTEAFF. CDR3 in DNA: TGTGCCAGCAGCGAGATGAACACTGAAGCTTTCTTT. The variable domain in full, completed from reference TRBV2 and TRBJ1-1, reads EPEVTQTPSHQVTQMGQEVILRCVPISNHLYFYWYRQILGQKVEFLVSFYNNEISEKSEIFDDQFSVERPDGSNFTLKIRSTKLEDSAMYFCASSEMNTEAFFGQGTRLTVV.

This chain joins TRBV7-9 and TRBJ1-2, with 11 positions matching TRBD1. The CDR3 is 13 residues long. V shed 1 base, J shed 14 bases, and the junction held 6 bases outside the gene matches. Germline CDR1 is SEHNR and CDR2 is FQNEAQ (reference sequence). The CDR3 loop reads CASSLGTGGARTF. The CDR3 bases are TGTGCCAGCAGCTTAGGGACAGGGGGCGCAAGGACCTTC. The full variable domain, with the rest looked up from reference TRBV7-9 and TRBJ1-2, is DTGVSQNPRHKITKRGQNVTFRCDPISEHNRLYWYRQTLGQGPEFLTYFQNEAQLEKSRLLSDRFSAERPKGSFSTLEIQRTEQGDSAMYLCASSLGTGGARTFGSGTRLTVV.

The chain joins TRBV7-3 to TRBJ2-7; 7 bases are a match to TRBD1. Germline assignment: CDR1 SGHTA and CDR2 FQGTGA. This CDR3 spans 15 amino acids. Trimming removed 5 bases from V and 4 bases from J; junction bases left unmatched: 11. CDR3 loop: CASSRGPGQLYEQYF. The DNA of the CDR3 is TGTGCCAGCAGCCGAGGACCGGGACAGCTTTACGAGCAGTACTTC.

The chain recombines TRBV19 with TRBJ1-6; D gene uncertain. V was pared by 5 bases and J by 0 bases, with 20 bases between. This CDR3 has 19 residues. The germline V gene encodes CDR1 LNHDA and CDR2 SQIVND (reference sequence). This chain's CDR3 is CASSATGIYGGSYNSPLHF. As DNA, the CDR3 is TGTGCCAGTAGTGCGACCGGGATCTACGGCGGCTCCTATAATTCACCCCTCCACTTT.

The gene calls are TRBV12-3 or TRBV12-4 and TRBJ2-3; TRBD2 matches 7 bases. This CDR3 region has 13 residues. V lost 11 bases, J lost 2 bases, and 7 bases stayed unmatched. CDR3 sequence reads: CAVRGEVTDTQYF. The CDR3 region has the DNA TGTGCCGTTCGGGGGGAAGTCACAGATACGCAGTATTTT.

The chain uses TRBV13 and TRBJ1-6, with D unresolved. Trimming stripped 2 bases from V and 0 bases from J, with 8 bases between. Germline lookup yields CDR1 PRHDT and CDR2 FYEKMQ (reference sequence). The CDR3 loop spans 16 amino acids. The CDR3 sequence: CASSLSPSSYNSPLHF. For the CDR3, the DNA is TGTGCCAGCAGCTTAAGCCCGAGCTCCTATAATTCACCCCTCCACTTT.

This clone was recorded once. This chain uses TRBV7-9 with TRBJ1-1, with D unresolved. Germline V CDR1 and CDR2: SEHNR, FQNEAQ (reference sequence). Trimming stripped 6 bases from V and 6 bases from J, with 20 bases between. CDR3 length: 15 amino acids. CDR3 in DNA: TGTGCCAGCAGGGATTTTAGAGGGAGGCAGTCTGAAGCTTTCTTT. Translated, it gives CASRDFRGRQSEAFF. Combining the CDR3 with reference TRBV7-9 and TRBJ1-1 gives the whole variable domain DTGVSQNPRHKITKRGQNVTFRCDPISEHNRLYWYRQTLGQGPEFLTYFQNEAQLEKSRLLSDRFSAERPKGSFSTLEIQRTEQGDSAMYLCASRDFRGRQSEAFFGQGTRLTVV.

The chain links TRBV4-2 to TRBJ1-6, with D perhaps TRBD1 (5 bases). Between the trimmed V and J ends, which lost 4 bases and 9 bases, there was a span of 19 bases. This CDR3 contains 16 residues. Germline V lookup: CDR1 LGHNA, CDR2 YNFKEQ. The CDR3 DNA follows: TGTGCCAGCAGCCTGGACATAGGCCTAAGGTCTTCACCCCTCCACTTT. This gives the protein CASSLDIGLRSSPLHF.

This chain joins TRBV5-1 and TRBJ1-4; D may be TRBD1 (6 bases). CDR3 length: 16 residues. The V end was cut by 0 bases, the J end by 3 bases, with 12 bases between. Germline V gene sequence: CDR1 SGHRS, CDR2 YFSETQ. CDR3 coding DNA: TGCGCCAGCAGCTTGGCACAGGGAACGGCTAATGAAAAACTGTTTTTT. Its protein product is CASSLAQGTANEKLFF.

This clone was seen a handful of times. The V call is TRBV18, the J call TRBJ1-5; a possible D gene is TRBD1 (6 bases). The CDR3 sequence is 13 residues long. Trimming shortened V by 10 bases and J by 5 bases, and 15 bases separated the two germline ends. Germline CDR1 is KGHSH and CDR2 is LQKENI. The CDR3 loop is CATTTGAYQPQHF. CDR3 DNA sequence: TGTGCCACCACGACAGGAGCCTATCAGCCCCAGCATTTT.

The genes are TRBV5-1 and TRBJ1-2; 8 nucleotides agree with TRBD1. Per the germline V gene, CDR1 is SGHRS and CDR2 is YFSETQ. This CDR3 has 15 residues. Trimming removed 4 bases from V and 6 bases from J; junction bases left unmatched: 11. The CDR3 DNA reads TGCGCCAGCAGCCCGTGGACAGGGAGGGGGGATGGCTACACCTTC. It encodes CASSPWTGRGDGYTF. Full variable domain (missing parts from reference TRBV5-1 and TRBJ1-2): KAGVTQTPRYLIKTRGQQVTLSCSPISGHRSVSWYQQTPGQGLQFLFEYFSETQRNKGNFPGRFSGRQFSNSRSEMNVSTLELGDSALYLCASSPWTGRGDGYTFGSGTRLTVV.

The chain combines TRBV2 with TRBJ2-2; D may be TRBD2 (6 bases). Germline V gives CDR1 SNHLY, CDR2 FYNNEI. Deletions cut 1 base from V and 1 base from J, with 7 bases between. The CDR3 has 15 amino acids. The CDR3 DNA reads as TGTGCCAGCAGTGAAGGGCGGGGGAACACCGGGGAGCTGTTTTTT. This gives the protein CASSEGRGNTGELFF. Combining the CDR3 with reference TRBV2 and TRBJ2-2 gives the whole variable domain EPEVTQTPSHQVTQMGQEVILRCVPISNHLYFYWYRQILGQKVEFLVSFYNNEISEKSEIFDDQFSVERPDGSNFTLKIRSTKLEDSAMYFCASSEGRGNTGELFFGEGSRLTVL.

The chain joins TRBV2 to TRBJ2-5, with D unclear. The germline V and J ends were trimmed by 2 bases and 4 bases, with 11 bases remaining between them. Germline V gives CDR1 SNHLY, CDR2 FYNNEI. This CDR3 spans 14 amino acids. This CDR3 is CASSESLAIETQYF. In nucleotides, the CDR3 is TGTGCCAGCAGTGAAAGTTTGGCCATAGAGACCCAGTACTTC.

This sequence joins TRBV19 and TRBJ1-5, with 7 bases lining up with TRBD1. J lost 6 bases, V lost 8 bases, and 4 bases had no gene match. This CDR3 has 12 residues. Per the germline V gene, CDR1 is LNHDA and CDR2 is SQIVND (reference sequence). The CDR3 sequence: CASRRGSQPQHF. The CDR3 DNA is TGTGCCAGTCGCAGGGGGTCTCAGCCCCAGCATTTT. Supplemented by reference TRBV19 and TRBJ1-5, the full variable domain reads DGGITQSPKYLFRKEGQNVTLSCEQNLNHDAMYWYRQDPGQGLRLIYYSQIVNDFQKGDIAEGYSVSREKKESFPLTVTSAQKNPTAFYLCASRRGSQPQHFGDGTRLSIL.

The CDR3 sequence is CASSLGQDYGYTF. CDR3 bases: TGTGCCAGCAGCTTAGGTCAGGACTATGGCTACACCTTC. The V call is TRBV7-8, the J call TRBJ1-2; D not certain. Germline loops: CDR1 SGHVS, CDR2 FQNEAQ. V dropped 1 base and J dropped 3 bases, with 6 bases sitting between them. The CDR3 runs 13 residues.